This T cell receptor (beta chain) was captured in a study of glioma-infiltrating T cells after dendritic cell vaccination. Study findings and constraints: The cohort had few patients with full blood and tumor sets.

CDR1 and CDR2 from the germline V gene are SGHRS and YFSETQ. V lost 7 bases and J 0 bases, leaving 8 bases between the germline ends. This CDR3 comprises 13 residues. TCRdb's table, derived via immunoSEQ multiplex PCR, lists solely in-frame clones and lacks some. The data contain over 55,000 clones, 81% of them singletons. Patients had residual fresh-frozen tumor tissue and more than two years of survival data. None of the glioblastoma patients had an isocitrate dehydrogenase mutation. Comment on this clone: Its cognate antigen is unknown.

The rearrangement joins TRBV5-1 to TRBJ1-5; D unclear. The sequencing used blood, collected before dendritic cell vaccination. The TCR comes from a human donor with glioblastoma. Written as DNA, the CDR3 is TGCGCCAGCTTGGGCTATAGCAATCAGCCCCAGCATTTT. This encodes CASLGYSNQPQHF.